This T cell receptor beta chain is from a study of T cells in localized non-small cell lung cancer. Study findings and constraints: Uninvolved nearby lung showed the greatest T cell clonality, exceeding that found in tumor. Appearance in adjacent lung was seen for a median around 55 of the top 100 tumor clones.

Note on this clone: What it recognizes is unknown.

Profiled with immunoSEQ multiplex PCR; TCRdb holds only in-frame clones, not every one. Of about 30,000 clones listed, 88% were seen once; the top ten hold 10% to 15%. This receptor was taken from a female donor older than 55 with stage III squamous cell lung carcinoma. The sequencing here drew on peripheral blood, taken before any cancer treatment.

As DNA, the CDR3 is TGCAGTGGGCAGGGGAGAACTGAAGCTTTCTTT. Amino acids: CSGQGRTEAFF. V and J are TRBV20-1 and TRBJ1-1; tentative D call: TRBD1 (6 bases). CDR1 DFQATT and CDR2 SNEGSKA come from the germline V gene (reference sequence). The CDR3 runs 11 residues. The V gene lost 7 bases and the J gene lost 5 bases, with 11 bases spanning the gap.